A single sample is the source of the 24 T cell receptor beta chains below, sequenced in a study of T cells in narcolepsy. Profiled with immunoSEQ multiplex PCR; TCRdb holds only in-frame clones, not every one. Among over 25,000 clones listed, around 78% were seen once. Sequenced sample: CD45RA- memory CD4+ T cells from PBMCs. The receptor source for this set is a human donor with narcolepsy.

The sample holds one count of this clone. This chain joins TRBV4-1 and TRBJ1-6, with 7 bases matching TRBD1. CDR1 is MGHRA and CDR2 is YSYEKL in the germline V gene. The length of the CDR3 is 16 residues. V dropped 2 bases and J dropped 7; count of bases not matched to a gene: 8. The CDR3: CASSQITGQYNSPLHF. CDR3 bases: TGCGCCAGCAGCCAAATAACGGGACAGTACAATTCACCCCTCCACTTT.

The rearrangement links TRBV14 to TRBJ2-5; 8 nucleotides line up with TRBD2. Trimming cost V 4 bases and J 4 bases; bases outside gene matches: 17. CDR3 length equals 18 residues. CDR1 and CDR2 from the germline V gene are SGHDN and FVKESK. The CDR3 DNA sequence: TGTGCCAGCAGCCGAGGACTTTCTGGACGGGGGGGTTCAGAGACCCAGTACTTC. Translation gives CASSRGLSGRGGSETQYF.

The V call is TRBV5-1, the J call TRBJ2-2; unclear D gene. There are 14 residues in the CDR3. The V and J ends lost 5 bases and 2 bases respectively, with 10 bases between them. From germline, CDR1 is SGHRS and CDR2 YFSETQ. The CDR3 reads CASRGRINTGELFF. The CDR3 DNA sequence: TGCGCCAGCAGGGGAAGGATAAACACCGGGGAGCTGTTTTTT.

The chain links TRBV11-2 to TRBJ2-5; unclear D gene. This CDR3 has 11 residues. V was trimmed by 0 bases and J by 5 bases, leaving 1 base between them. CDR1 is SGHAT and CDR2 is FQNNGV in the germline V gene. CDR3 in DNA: TGTGCCAGCAGCTTAGATGAGACCCAGTACTTC. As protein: CASSLDETQYF.

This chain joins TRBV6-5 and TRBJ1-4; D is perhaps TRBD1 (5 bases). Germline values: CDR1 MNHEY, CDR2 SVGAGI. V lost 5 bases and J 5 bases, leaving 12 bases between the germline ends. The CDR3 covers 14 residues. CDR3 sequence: CASSDRQINEKLFF. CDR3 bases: TGTGCCAGCAGTGATCGACAGATCAATGAAAAACTGTTTTTT.

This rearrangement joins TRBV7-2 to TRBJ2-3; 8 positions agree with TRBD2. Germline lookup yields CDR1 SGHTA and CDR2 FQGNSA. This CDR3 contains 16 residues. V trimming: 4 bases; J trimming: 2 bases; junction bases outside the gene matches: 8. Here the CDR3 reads CASSSSGSGVTDTQYF. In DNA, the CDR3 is TGTGCCAGCAGCTCCTCGGGTAGCGGGGTCACAGATACGCAGTATTTT.

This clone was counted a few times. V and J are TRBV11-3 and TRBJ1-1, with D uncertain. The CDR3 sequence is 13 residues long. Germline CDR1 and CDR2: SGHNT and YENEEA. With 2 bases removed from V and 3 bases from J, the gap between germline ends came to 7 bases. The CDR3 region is CASSLRGYTEAFF. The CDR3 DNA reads TGTGCCAGCAGCTTACGGGGTTACACTGAAGCTTTCTTT. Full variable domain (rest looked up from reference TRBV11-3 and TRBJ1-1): EAGVVQSPRYKIIEKKQPVAFWCNPISGHNTLYWYLQNLGQGPELLIRYENEEAVDDSQLPKDRFSAERLKGVDSTLKIQPAELGDSAVYLCASSLRGYTEAFFGQGTRLTVV.

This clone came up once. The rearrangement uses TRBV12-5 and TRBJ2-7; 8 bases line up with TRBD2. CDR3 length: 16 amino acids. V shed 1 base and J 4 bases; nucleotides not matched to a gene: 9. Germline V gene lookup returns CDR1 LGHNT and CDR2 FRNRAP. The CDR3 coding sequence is TGTGCTAGTGGTTTGGGCACTAGCGGATCCCTATACGAGCAGTACTTC. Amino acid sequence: CASGLGTSGSLYEQYF.

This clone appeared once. The CDR3 loop is CASRAGTGVDEQYF. In nucleotides, the CDR3 is TGTGCCAGCAGGGCCGGGACAGGGGTCGACGAGCAGTACTTC. J is TRBJ2-5 and V is TRBV2, with 10 bases lining up with TRBD1. The DNA end lines up better with TRBJ2-7; the J call may be wrong. This CDR3 comprises 14 residues. Germline V gives CDR1 SNHLY, CDR2 FYNNEI.

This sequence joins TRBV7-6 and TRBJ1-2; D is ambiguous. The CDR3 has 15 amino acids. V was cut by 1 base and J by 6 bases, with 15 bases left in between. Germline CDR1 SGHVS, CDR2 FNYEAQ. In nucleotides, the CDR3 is TGTGCCAGCAGCTTAGAAAGTGGCAGAACCAATGGCTACACCTTC. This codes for CASSLESGRTNGYTF.

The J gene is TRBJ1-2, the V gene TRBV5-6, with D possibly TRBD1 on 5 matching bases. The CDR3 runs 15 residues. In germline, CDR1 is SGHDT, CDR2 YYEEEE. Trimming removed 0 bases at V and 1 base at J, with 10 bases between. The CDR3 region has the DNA TGTGCCAGCAGCTTGGACGGGGGTCTTAACTATGGCTACACCTTC. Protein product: CASSLDGGLNYGYTF.

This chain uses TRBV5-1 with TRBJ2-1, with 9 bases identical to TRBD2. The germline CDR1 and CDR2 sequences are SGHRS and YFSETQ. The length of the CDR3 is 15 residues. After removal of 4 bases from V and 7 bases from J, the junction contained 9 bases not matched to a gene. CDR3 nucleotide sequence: TGCGCCAGCAGCACCGGGACTAGCAACAGGAATGAGCAGTTCTTC. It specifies CASSTGTSNRNEQFF. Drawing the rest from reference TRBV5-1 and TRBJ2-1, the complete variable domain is KAGVTQTPRYLIKTRGQQVTLSCSPISGHRSVSWYQQTPGQGLQFLFEYFSETQRNKGNFPGRFSGRQFSNSRSEMNVSTLELGDSALYLCASSTGTSNRNEQFFGPGTRLTVL.

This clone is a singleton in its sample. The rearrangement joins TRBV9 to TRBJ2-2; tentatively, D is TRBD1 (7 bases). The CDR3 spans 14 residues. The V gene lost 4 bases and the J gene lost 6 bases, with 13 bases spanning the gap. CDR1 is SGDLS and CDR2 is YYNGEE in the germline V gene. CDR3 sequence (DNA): TGTGCCAGCAGCACCCAGGGGGGCCCCGGGGAGCTGTTTTTT. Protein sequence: CASSTQGGPGELFF.

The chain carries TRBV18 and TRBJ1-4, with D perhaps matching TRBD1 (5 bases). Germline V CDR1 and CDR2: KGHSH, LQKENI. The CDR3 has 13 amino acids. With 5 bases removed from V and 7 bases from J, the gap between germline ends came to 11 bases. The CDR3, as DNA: TGTGCCAGCTCAGTCGGGGCGGTTGAAAAACTGTTTTTT. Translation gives CASSVGAVEKLFF.

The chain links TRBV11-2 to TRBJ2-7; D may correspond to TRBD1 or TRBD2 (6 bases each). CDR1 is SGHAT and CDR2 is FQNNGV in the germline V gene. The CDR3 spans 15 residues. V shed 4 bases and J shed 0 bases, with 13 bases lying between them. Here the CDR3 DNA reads TGTGCCAGCAGCTCCCAAGGGGGGTCCTCCTACGAGCAGTACTTC. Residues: CASSSQGGSSYEQYF.

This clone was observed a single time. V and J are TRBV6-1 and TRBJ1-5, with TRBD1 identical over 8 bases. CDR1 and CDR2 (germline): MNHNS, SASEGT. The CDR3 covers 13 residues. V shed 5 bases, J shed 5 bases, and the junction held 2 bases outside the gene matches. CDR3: CASSNRGDQPQHF. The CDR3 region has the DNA TGTGCCAGCAGTAACAGGGGGGATCAGCCCCAGCATTTT.

In DNA, the CDR3 is TGTGCCAGCAGCCCGAGTCAGGGGAAGGGTGGTGGCTACACCTTC. Translated, it gives CASSPSQGKGGGYTF. The V gene is TRBV13, the J gene TRBJ1-2; a possible D gene is TRBD1 (6 bases). The CDR3 covers 15 residues. Germline-derived CDR1 and CDR2 are PRHDT and FYEKMQ (reference sequence). The V end was cut by 5 bases, the J end by 7 bases, with 20 bases between.

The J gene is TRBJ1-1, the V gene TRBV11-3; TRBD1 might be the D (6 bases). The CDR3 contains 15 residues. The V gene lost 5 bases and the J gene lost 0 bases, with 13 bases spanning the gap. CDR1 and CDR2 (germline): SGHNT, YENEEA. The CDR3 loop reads CASSAQGSMNTEAFF. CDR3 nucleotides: TGTGCCAGCAGCGCCCAGGGGAGCATGAACACTGAAGCTTTCTTT.

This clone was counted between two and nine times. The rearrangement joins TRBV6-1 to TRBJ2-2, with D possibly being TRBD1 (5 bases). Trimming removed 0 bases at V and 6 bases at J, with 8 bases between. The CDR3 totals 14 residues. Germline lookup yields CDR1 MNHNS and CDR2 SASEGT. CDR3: CASSEARQSGELFF. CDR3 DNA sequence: TGTGCCAGCAGTGAAGCCCGACAGTCCGGGGAGCTGTTTTTT.

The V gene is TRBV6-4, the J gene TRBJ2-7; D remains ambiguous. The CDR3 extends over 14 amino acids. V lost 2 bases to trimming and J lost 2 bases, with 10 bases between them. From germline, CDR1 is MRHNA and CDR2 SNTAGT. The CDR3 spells CASSDGPLAYEQYF. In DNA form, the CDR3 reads TGTGCCAGCAGTGACGGCCCTTTGGCCTACGAGCAGTACTTC.

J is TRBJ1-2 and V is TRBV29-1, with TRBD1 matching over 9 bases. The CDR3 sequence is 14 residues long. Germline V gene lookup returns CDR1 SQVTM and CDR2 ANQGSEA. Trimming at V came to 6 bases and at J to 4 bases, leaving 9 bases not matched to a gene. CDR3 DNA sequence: TGCAGCGTCGGGGACAGGGCTGAACGCTATGGCTACACCTTC. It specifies CSVGDRAERYGYTF.

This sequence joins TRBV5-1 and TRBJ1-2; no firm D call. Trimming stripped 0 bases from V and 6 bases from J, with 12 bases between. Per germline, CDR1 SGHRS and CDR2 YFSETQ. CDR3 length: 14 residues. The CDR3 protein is CASSLAVGKDGYTF. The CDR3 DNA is TGCGCCAGCAGCTTGGCCGTAGGGAAAGATGGCTACACCTTC.

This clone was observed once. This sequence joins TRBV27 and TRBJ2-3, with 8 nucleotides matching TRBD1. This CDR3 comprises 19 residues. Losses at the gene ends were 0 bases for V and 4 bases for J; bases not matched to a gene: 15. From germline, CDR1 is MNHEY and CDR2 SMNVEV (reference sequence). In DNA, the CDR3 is TGTGCCAGCAGTTTATCGATAAAGTGGGACAGGTCGGTCCCAGATACGCAGTATTTT. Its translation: CASSLSIKWDRSVPDTQYF.

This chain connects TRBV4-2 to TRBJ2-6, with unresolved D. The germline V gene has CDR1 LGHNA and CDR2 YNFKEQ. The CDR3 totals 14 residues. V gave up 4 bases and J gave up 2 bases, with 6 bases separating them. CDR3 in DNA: TGTGCCAGCAGCCCCCGGACTGGGGCCAACGTCCTGACTTTC. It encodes CASSPRTGANVLTF.